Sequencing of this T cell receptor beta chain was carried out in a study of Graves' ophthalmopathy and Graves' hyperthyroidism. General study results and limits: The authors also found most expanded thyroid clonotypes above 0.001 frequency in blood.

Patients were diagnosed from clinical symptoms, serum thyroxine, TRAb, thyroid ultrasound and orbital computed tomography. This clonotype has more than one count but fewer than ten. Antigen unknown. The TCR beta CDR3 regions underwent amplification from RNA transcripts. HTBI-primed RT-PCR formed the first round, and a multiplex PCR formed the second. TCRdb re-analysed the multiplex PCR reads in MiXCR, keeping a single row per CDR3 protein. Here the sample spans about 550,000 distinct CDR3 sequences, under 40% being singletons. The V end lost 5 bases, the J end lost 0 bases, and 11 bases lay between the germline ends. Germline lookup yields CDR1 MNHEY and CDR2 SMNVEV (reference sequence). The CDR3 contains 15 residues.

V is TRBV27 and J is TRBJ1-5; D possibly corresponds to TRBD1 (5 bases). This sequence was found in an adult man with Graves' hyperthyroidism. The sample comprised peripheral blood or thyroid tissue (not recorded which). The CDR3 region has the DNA TGTGCCAGCAGTCCGGGACTTTATAGCAATCAGCCCCAGCATTTT. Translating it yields CASSPGLYSNQPQHF.